The entry below describes one TCR beta chain. What this receptor recognizes is not known. No qualities accompany the bases; no much larger clone lies one base away. One collaborating source in Seattle enrolled patients during active infection and followed them longitudinally through the course of disease. Collaborating institutions collected whole blood in K2EDTA tubes following their own protocols. For TCRbeta analysis, collaborator samples were shipped as frozen whole blood, as isolated PBMCs, or as DNA extracted from either sample type. This record comes from a study of blood T cell repertoires in COVID-19 (dated by TCRdb to about 2020). About the full investigation: Collaborator samples came from the United States, Italy and Spain and covered acute and convalescent phases of COVID-19. The material from the prospective study consisted of cDNA or gDNA derived from T cells, B-cell-depleted T cells, or PBMCs. Subjects who had been exposed to COVID-19, were actively infected with it, or had recovered from it provided the deeply sampled blood TCRbeta repertoires that made up the dataset. The repertoires were released in a freely available public database intended as a resource for research on the immune response to SARS-CoV-2. The samples were drawn from two sources: the first 160 participants of the ongoing ImmuneRACE study, and 1,254 subjects contributed by 6 global collaborators. Sample metadata almost always included a de-identified subject ID, COVID-19 status, age in years and sex. HLA class I and class II types, where available, came from metadata supplied by the sample provider rather than from assay-based typing.

TCRbeta CDR3 regions were amplified from genomic DNA using the immunoSEQ Assay, a bias-controlled multiplex PCR. As for how the authors treated the data: The number of nucleated cells in each sample was estimated from the amplification of reference gene primers within the assay. To quantify the absolute abundance of each unique TCRbeta CDR3 rearrangement, sequence reads were collapsed and filtered. For each sample, productive Simpson clonality was calculated as the square root of Simpson's diversity index over productive rearrangements. TCRdb's version of the immuneACCESS table is confined to in-frame rearrangements and falls short of the full clone set. An unresolved V gene accounts for under half of the shortfall where checked; the remainder is of unknown origin. That table is the source of V, J and clone size, and D and trimming were worked out from the DNA. The sample contains over 50,000 clones, about four fifths of them found a single time. More than 15% of the sample belongs to the ten largest clones.

Study-wide findings and limitations: The quantity of clinical and demographic metadata differed by source and by participant and was supplied without curation.

V is shortened by 0 bases, J by 2 bases, and the region joining them spans 9 bases. As encoded in the germline V gene, CDR1 is SGHRS while CDR2 is YFSETQ. From its cysteine to its phenylalanine, the CDR3 spans 15 amino acids. The kept DNA is CDR3 alone, 45 bases in frame from the first base. This clonotype was sampled from a man in his sixties with COVID-19, enrolled during active disease. Sequenced input: peripheral blood. The rearranged segments are TRBV5-1 and TRBJ1-3; the D region possibly corresponds to TRBD1 (5 bases align). The DNA sequence is given as TGCGCCAGCAGCTTGGAAGGGGCGGCTGGAAACACCATATATTTT. Translated, this is CASSLEGAAGNTIYF.